The clone carrying this T cell receptor beta chain has ten or more counts. Its antigen is undetermined. The CDR3 loop spans 16 amino acids. Per germline, CDR1 SGHTA and CDR2 FQGNSA. V was shortened by 7 bases and J by 4 bases, with 19 bases between the two germline ends. These data are taken from a study of CD8 T cells in ankylosing spondylitis. Overall study findings and caveats: In reactive arthritis synovial fluid and blood, some motif variants had been reported before.

TCRdb reanalysed the 5' RACE reads using MiXCR and keeps one entry per CDR3 protein. The top ten clones hold approximately 38% of a sample with around 17,000 distinct CDR3 sequences, over 7% of them seen once. The receptor was derived from a male donor with ankylosing spondylitis or in good health (not recorded which). What was sequenced was blood. The rearrangement joins TRBV7-2 to TRBJ2-2; tentatively, D is TRBD1 (7 bases). The CDR3 DNA sequence: TGTGCCAGCACCTCTCCGGGCAGGGGGGCCACCGGGGAGCTGTTTTTT. Translation gives CASTSPGRGATGELFF.